These 32 T cell receptor beta chains were sequenced from one sample in a study of cytomegalovirus exposure and HLA in healthy donors. The data were produced by immunoSEQ multiplex PCR, yet TCRdb's version contains in-frame clones alone and is incomplete. The sample lists more than 100,000 clones, roughly 90% occurring once. Material: PBMCs. The source is a man younger than 45 in good health and CMV-seronegative.

The sample holds one count of this clone. V is TRBV27 and J is TRBJ2-2, with TRBD1 matching over 7 bases. The CDR3 totals 14 residues. CDR1 and CDR2 from the germline V gene are MNHEY and SMNVEV (reference sequence). The ends lost 6 bases at V and 4 bases at J; junction bases unmatched: 5. The CDR3 reads CASRSGTVTGELFF. As DNA, the CDR3 is TGTGCCAGCAGATCCGGGACAGTCACCGGGGAGCTGTTTTTT.

V is TRBV6-5 and J is TRBJ1-1; 9 bases line up with TRBD1. CDR1 MNHEY and CDR2 SVGAGI come from the germline V gene. V was clipped by 8 bases and J by 4 bases; unmatched bases: 8. The CDR3 is 14 amino acids. The CDR3 sequence is CASGNRGPSTEAFF. The CDR3 region has the DNA TGTGCCAGCGGGAACAGGGGGCCTAGCACTGAAGCTTTCTTT.

The chain has TRBV6-1 and TRBJ1-1; weak D call: TRBD1 (6 bases). V lost 6 bases and J lost 6, with 17 bases in between. This CDR3 is 14 amino acids long. Germline V gene lookup returns CDR1 MNHNS and CDR2 SASEGT. The CDR3, as DNA: TGTGCCAGCAGAGAGACAGGTTTTAACGCTGAAGCTTTCTTT. Its protein is CASRETGFNAEAFF.

The J gene is TRBJ1-4, the V gene TRBV5-1; TRBD1 matches 8 bases. Germline values: CDR1 SGHRS, CDR2 YFSETQ. Trimming took 6 bases from V and 8 from J; bases not matched to a gene: 12. This CDR3 comprises 15 residues. The CDR3 loop reads CASMEGLQGAEKLFF. In DNA, the CDR3 is TGCGCCAGCATGGAAGGGCTCCAGGGGGCGGAAAAACTGTTTTTT.

J is TRBJ2-1 and V is TRBV2, with TRBD2 matching over 8 bases. Germline lookup yields CDR1 SNHLY and CDR2 FYNNEI. V was pared by 7 bases and J by 3 bases, with 2 bases of the junction left unmatched. The CDR3 runs to 13 residues. The CDR3 spells CASIGGDYNEQFF. CDR3 sequence (DNA): TGTGCCAGCATCGGGGGGGACTACAATGAGCAGTTCTTC. Looking up the rest from reference TRBV2 and TRBJ2-1 gives the full variable domain: EPEVTQTPSHQVTQMGQEVILRCVPISNHLYFYWYRQILGQKVEFLVSFYNNEISEKSEIFDDQFSVERPDGSNFTLKIRSTKLEDSAMYFCASIGGDYNEQFFGPGTRLTVL.

The chain has TRBV6-5 and TRBJ2-7; maybe TRBD2 (5 bases). CDR1 is MNHEY, CDR2 SVGAGI, per germline. Trimming pared 6 bases from V and 3 bases from J, leaving 12 bases between. The CDR3 is 13 amino acids. CDR3 loop: CASSRARGYEQYF. The CDR3 region has the DNA TGTGCCAGCAGCCGGGCCCGGGGCTACGAGCAGTACTTC.

The DNA for the CDR3 is TGCGCCAGCAGCTTCGGGGGGAGCGGGAGGGCCGAGAATGAGCAGTTCTTC. It translates to CASSFGGSGRAENEQFF. The J gene is TRBJ2-1, the V gene TRBV5-1; 10 bases agree with TRBD2. Germline V gene lookup returns CDR1 SGHRS and CDR2 YFSETQ. With V trimmed by 2 bases and J by 7 bases, 12 bases remained unmatched. The CDR3 sequence is 17 residues long.

This rearrangement joins TRBV7-6 to TRBJ2-1, with 8 bases aligning to TRBD2. After removal of 5 bases from V and 8 bases from J, the junction contained 8 bases not matched to a gene. This CDR3 is 14 amino acids long. Germline V CDR1 and CDR2: SGHVS, FNYEAQ. In nucleotides, the CDR3 is TGTGCCAGCAGCCCGAGGACTAGCTGGGATGAGCAGTTCTTC. Its protein is CASSPRTSWDEQFF.

The rearrangement joins TRBV5-1 to TRBJ1-2, with D uncertain. The V end lost 1 base, the J end lost 4 bases, and 8 bases lay between the germline ends. The CDR3 is 13 residues long. Looked up from germline, CDR1 is SGHRS and CDR2 is YFSETQ. CDR3 sequence: CASSLQQSYGYTF. The CDR3 DNA is TGCGCCAGCAGCTTGCAACAGTCCTATGGCTACACCTTC.

This chain joins TRBV5-1 and TRBJ2-5; TRBD2 aligns across 10 bases. This CDR3 is 16 amino acids long. The V gene's germline CDR1 is SGHRS and CDR2 YFSETQ. V dropped 0 bases and J dropped 4; count of bases not matched to a gene: 6. The CDR3 is CASSLGLAGVVETQYF. For the CDR3, the DNA is TGCGCCAGCAGCTTGGGTCTAGCGGGAGTTGTAGAGACCCAGTACTTC.

The J gene is TRBJ2-7, the V gene TRBV5-5, with a possible D match to TRBD2 (5 bases). V lost 0 bases to trimming and J lost 1 base, with 14 bases between them. The length of the CDR3 is 16 residues. Germline V gives CDR1 SGHKS, CDR2 YYEKEE (reference sequence). CDR3 residues: CASSLGGQKTSYEQYF. The CDR3 DNA sequence: TGTGCCAGCAGCTTGGGAGGGCAGAAAACATCCTACGAGCAGTACTTC.

The chain has TRBV12-5 and TRBJ2-3, with D maybe TRBD1 (6 bases). CDR1 and CDR2 (germline): LGHNT, FRNRAP. V lost 5 bases and J lost 0, with 12 bases in between. The CDR3 loop spans 15 amino acids. The CDR3 loop is CASGPGQYSTDTQYF. DNA for the CDR3: TGTGCTAGTGGTCCTGGACAGTATAGCACAGATACGCAGTATTTT.

The chain combines TRBV5-1 with TRBJ2-7, with 8 bases aligning to TRBD2. The germline V gene encodes CDR1 SGHRS and CDR2 YFSETQ. V lost 4 bases, J lost 0 bases, and 6 bases stayed unmatched. The CDR3 extends over 15 amino acids. Here the CDR3 DNA reads TGCGCCAGCAGCCCCCAAAGCGGGAGCTCCTACGAGCAGTACTTC. Translating gives CASSPQSGSSYEQYF.

This rearrangement joins TRBV19 to TRBJ1-2; 9 bases line up with TRBD1. The CDR3 is 15 amino acids. V shed 4 bases, J shed 2 bases, and the junction held 5 bases outside the gene matches. CDR1 and CDR2 from the germline V gene are LNHDA and SQIVND (reference sequence). This CDR3 reads CASSKTGQGNYGYTF. In DNA form, the CDR3 reads TGTGCCAGTAGTAAGACTGGACAGGGGAACTATGGCTACACCTTC. Full variable domain (rest looked up from reference TRBV19 and TRBJ1-2): DGGITQSPKYLFRKEGQNVTLSCEQNLNHDAMYWYRQDPGQGLRLIYYSQIVNDFQKGDIAEGYSVSREKKESFPLTVTSAQKNPTAFYLCASSKTGQGNYGYTFGSGTRLTVV.

This CDR3 is CASSYGAGYGDEQYF. CDR3 nucleotides: TGTGCCAGCAGTTACGGGGCGGGATACGGGGACGAGCAGTACTTC. The J gene is TRBJ2-7, the V gene TRBV6-5; tentative D call: TRBD2 (6 bases). Trimming took off 2 bases at V and 5 bases at J, with 16 bases between the two ends. Germline CDR1 reads MNHEY; CDR2 reads SVGAGI. This CDR3 has 15 residues.

This clone was detected only a few times. The V and J genes are TRBV15 and TRBJ2-7, with 7 bases lining up with TRBD1. This CDR3 has 14 amino acids. The V and J ends lost 1 base and 6 bases, in that order; junction bases with no gene match: 6. Germline V CDR1 and CDR2: LNHNV, YYDKDF (reference sequence). The CDR3 coding sequence is TGTGCCACCAGCAGAGGGCAGGGGGTTGGCGAGCAGTACTTC. It encodes CATSRGQGVGEQYF.

The rearrangement joins TRBV4-3 to TRBJ2-5, with D maybe TRBD1 (6 bases). CDR3 length: 15 amino acids. With 0 bases removed from V and 10 bases from J, the gap between germline ends came to 18 bases. The germline gives CDR1 LGHNA, CDR2 YSLEER. CDR3 residues: CASSQDSTGPWDQYF. The CDR3 region has the DNA TGCGCCAGCAGCCAAGACTCCACAGGGCCGTGGGACCAGTACTTC.

The chain employs TRBV19 and TRBJ2-1, with D maybe TRBD2 (6 bases). Looked up from germline, CDR1 is LNHDA and CDR2 is SQIVND (reference sequence). The CDR3 is 14 residues long. The V end lost 4 bases, the J end lost 7 bases, and 14 bases lay between the germline ends. The CDR3 sequence: CASSTTRELNEQFF. CDR3 DNA: TGTGCCAGTAGTACAACACGGGAGTTGAATGAGCAGTTCTTC.

This chain's CDR3 is CASSRTLTGDEQYF. CDR3 bases: TGTGCCAGCAGCAGAACATTGACAGGGGATGAGCAGTACTTC. The rearrangement links TRBV7-2 to TRBJ2-7, with 8 positions matching TRBD1. Germline CDR1 reads SGHTA; CDR2 reads FQGNSA. V dropped 5 bases and J dropped 7; count of bases not matched to a gene: 10. There are 14 residues in the CDR3.

This clone was counted a single time. V is TRBV4-1 and J is TRBJ1-1, with D possibly TRBD1 on 5 matching bases. The CDR3 length is 15 residues. Trimming pared 4 bases from V and 6 bases from J, leaving 18 bases between. Per germline, CDR1 MGHRA and CDR2 YSYEKL. CDR3 nucleotide sequence: TGCGCCAGCAGCCCGGACCCAGGGTCCCGGGCTGAAGCTTTCTTT. Translated, it gives CASSPDPGSRAEAFF.

The chain uses TRBV18 and TRBJ1-6; the match to TRBD1 covers 7 bases. Unmatched junction bases numbered 5, after V lost 2 bases and J lost 7 bases. Germline V gene lookup returns CDR1 KGHSH and CDR2 LQKENI. CDR3 length: 15 residues. Here the CDR3 reads CASSPGDRANSPLHF. The CDR3, as DNA: TGTGCCAGCTCACCAGGTGACAGGGCCAATTCACCCCTCCACTTT. The full variable domain, with the rest looked up from reference TRBV18 and TRBJ1-6, is NAGVMQNPRHLVRRRGQEARLRCSPMKGHSHVYWYRQLPEEGLKFMVYLQKENIIDESGMPKERFSAEFPKEGPSILRIQQVVRGDSAAYFCASSPGDRANSPLHFGNGTRLTVT.

This chain uses TRBV6-5 with TRBJ2-1, with 8 bases aligning to TRBD2. Germline CDR1 reads MNHEY; CDR2 reads SVGAGI. Trimming took 8 bases from V and 8 from J; bases not matched to a gene: 14. This CDR3 has 15 residues. CDR3 coding DNA: TGTGCCAGCGGGAGGGTGGTAGCGGGATTCGATGAGCAGTTCTTC. Translated: CASGRVVAGFDEQFF.

This chain links TRBV9 with TRBJ2-2; D may be TRBD2 (6 bases). Germline CDR1 reads SGDLS; CDR2 reads YYNGEE. The CDR3 sequence is 14 residues long. Trimming pared 5 bases from V and 5 bases from J, leaving 13 bases between. The CDR3 region is CASRPGVSTGELFF. Here the CDR3 DNA reads TGTGCCAGCAGACCGGGAGTAAGTACCGGGGAGCTGTTTTTT.

The chain links TRBV6-4 to TRBJ2-3; D may be TRBD1 (8 bases). The V gene lost 6 bases and the J gene lost 4 bases, with 23 bases spanning the gap. Germline CDR1 is MRHNA and CDR2 is SNTAGT. CDR3 size: 17 residues. CDR3: CASSESGTSGGSDTQYF. The CDR3 nucleotides are TGTGCCAGCAGCGAAAGCGGGACATCAGGGGGCTCAGATACGCAGTATTTT.

V and J are TRBV7-9 and TRBJ1-1; 9 bases are a match to TRBD1. The CDR3 runs to 17 residues. V lost 5 bases and J lost 1; bases outside the gene matches: 11. CDR1 and CDR2 from the germline V gene are SEHNR and FQNEAQ (reference sequence). CDR3 sequence: CASSTRQGVAGNTEAFF. CDR3 coding DNA: TGTGCCAGCAGCACTCGACAGGGGGTTGCGGGGAACACTGAAGCTTTCTTT.

V is TRBV4-2 and J is TRBJ1-2, with D possibly being TRBD1 (6 bases). Germline CDR1 LGHNA, CDR2 YNFKEQ. The CDR3 spans 15 residues. V was shortened by 0 bases and J by 0 bases, with 8 bases between the two germline ends. The CDR3 loop reads CASSQDDRTNYGYTF. The CDR3 nucleotides are TGTGCCAGCAGCCAAGATGACAGGACTAACTATGGCTACACCTTC.

The chain joins TRBV6-5 to TRBJ1-5, with D perhaps TRBD1 (5 bases). The CDR3 consists of 15 residues. The ends were cut back, 0 bases at V and 4 bases at J, with 10 bases in the middle. Germline loops: CDR1 MNHEY, CDR2 SVGAGI. CDR3 coding DNA: TGTGCCAGCAGTTACTCTCTGGGGGGGAATCAGCCCCAGCATTTT. Its translation is CASSYSLGGNQPQHF.

The CDR3 is CASSTSGTGGYGYTF. The CDR3 DNA reads TGTGCCAGTAGTACCTCGGGGACAGGGGGCTATGGCTACACCTTC. The V gene is TRBV19, the J gene TRBJ1-2, with TRBD1 matching 11 bases. Per germline, CDR1 LNHDA and CDR2 SQIVND (reference sequence). Trimming took 4 bases from V and 4 from J; bases not matched to a gene: 5. The CDR3 sequence is 15 residues long.

The V gene is TRBV11-2, the J gene TRBJ2-7, with 8 bases matching TRBD1. There are 15 residues in the CDR3. V was clipped by 1 base and J by 6 bases; unmatched bases: 8. CDR1 is SGHAT and CDR2 is FQNNGV in the germline V gene. This CDR3 is CASSLASAGGLEQYF. CDR3 DNA sequence: TGTGCCAGCAGCTTAGCTTCGGCAGGGGGCCTCGAGCAGTACTTC.

The chain recombines TRBV6-5 with TRBJ2-3; 8 positions agree with TRBD2. The V segment lost 2 bases and the J segment 7 bases; nucleotides outside the gene matches: 8. The germline gives CDR1 MNHEY, CDR2 SVGAGI. CDR3 length: 15 residues. CDR3 sequence (DNA): TGTGCCAGCAGTTACGTCGGACTAGCTATATATACGCAGTATTTT. The encoded protein is CASSYVGLAIYTQYF.

The V and J genes are TRBV27 and TRBJ2-1, with 7 positions matching TRBD1. The CDR3 covers 12 residues. CDR1 and CDR2 from the germline V gene are MNHEY and SMNVEV (reference sequence). The trim removed 8 bases at V and 10 bases at J, leaving 8 bases unmatched. The CDR3 protein is CASFDRVGEQFF. The CDR3 nucleotides are TGTGCCAGCTTTGACAGGGTTGGGGAGCAGTTCTTC.

The chain has TRBV5-1 and TRBJ1-1; no clear D gene. Trimming removed 1 base at V and 7 bases at J, with 14 bases between. Per germline, CDR1 SGHRS and CDR2 YFSETQ. The length of the CDR3 is 14 residues. Here the CDR3 reads CASSLTTLNGEAFF. The CDR3 DNA reads TGCGCCAGCAGCTTGACCACTCTGAACGGTGAAGCTTTCTTT.